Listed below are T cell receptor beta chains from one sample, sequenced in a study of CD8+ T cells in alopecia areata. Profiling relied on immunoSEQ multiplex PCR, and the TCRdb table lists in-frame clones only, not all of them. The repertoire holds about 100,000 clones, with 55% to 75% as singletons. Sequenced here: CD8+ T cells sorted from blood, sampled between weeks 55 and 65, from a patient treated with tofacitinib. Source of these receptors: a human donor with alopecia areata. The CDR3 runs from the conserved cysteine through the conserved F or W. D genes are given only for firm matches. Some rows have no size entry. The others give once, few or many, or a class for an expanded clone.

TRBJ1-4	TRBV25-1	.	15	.	CASSEWGQGGEKLFF	TGTGCCAGCAGTGAATGGGGGCAGGGCGGCGAAAAACTGTTTTTT
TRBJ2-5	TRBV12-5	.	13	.	CASGLGGGETQYF	TGTGCTAGTGGTTTGGGAGGGGGGGAGACCCAGTACTTC
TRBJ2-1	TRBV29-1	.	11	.	CSVDTYNEQFF	TGCAGCGTTGACACCTACAATGAGCAGTTCTTC
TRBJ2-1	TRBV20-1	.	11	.	CSARPFGEQFF	TGCAGTGCCAGACCTTTTGGTGAGCAGTTCTTC
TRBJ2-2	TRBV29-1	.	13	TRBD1	CSVVQGASGELFF	TGCAGCGTTGTCCAGGGGGCGAGCGGGGAGCTGTTTTTT
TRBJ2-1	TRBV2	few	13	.	CASSIRLQDFQFF	TGTGCCAGCAGTATAAGACTCCAGGATTTCCAGTTCTTC
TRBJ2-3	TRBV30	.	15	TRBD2	CAWSPRGAYTDTQYF	TGTGCCTGGAGTCCGCGGGGGGCCTACACAGATACGCAGTATTTT
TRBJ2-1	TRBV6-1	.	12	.	CASSEAQPEQFF	TGTGCCAGCAGTGAGGCGCAGCCGGAGCAGTTCTTC
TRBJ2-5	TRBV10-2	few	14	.	CASNDRDASKTQYF	TGCGCCAGCAACGACCGGGACGCGTCCAAGACCCAGTACTTC
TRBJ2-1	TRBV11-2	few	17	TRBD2	CASSPYHSGGRYNEQFF	TGTGCCAGCAGCCCTTATCATAGCGGGGGCCGATACAATGAGCAGTTCTTC
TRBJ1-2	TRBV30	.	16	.	CAWSSHRQQRLYGYTF	TGTGCCTGGAGTTCACACAGGCAGCAAAGACTCTATGGCTACACCTTC
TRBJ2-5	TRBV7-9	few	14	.	CASSPLEWRETQYF	TGTGCCAGCAGCCCACTAGAGTGGCGGGAGACCCAGTACTTC
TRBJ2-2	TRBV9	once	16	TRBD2	CASSPRTSGGTGELFF	TGTGCCAGCAGCCCCCGGACTAGCGGGGGCACCGGGGAGCTGTTTTTT
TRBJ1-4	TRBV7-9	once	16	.	CASSAPIRGGFEKLFF	TGTGCCAGCAGCGCCCCAATCAGGGGTGGGTTTGAAAAACTGTTTTTT
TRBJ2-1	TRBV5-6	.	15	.	CASSFGRSSYNEQFF	TGTGCCAGCAGCTTCGGACGGAGCTCCTACAATGAGCAGTTCTTC
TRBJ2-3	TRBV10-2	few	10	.	CASSDGTQYF	TGCGCCAGCAGTGATGGTACGCAGTATTTT
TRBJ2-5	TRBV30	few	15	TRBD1	CAWRAGTGGQETQYF	TGTGCCTGGAGGGCCGGGACAGGGGGACAAGAGACCCAGTACTTC
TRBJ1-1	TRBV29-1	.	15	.	CSVEPLFHLNTEAFF	TGCAGCGTTGAACCCCTGTTCCACCTGAACACTGAAGCTTTCTTT
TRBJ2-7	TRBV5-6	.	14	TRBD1	CASSFGTGGYEQYF	TGTGCCAGCAGCTTCGGGACAGGGGGCTACGAGCAGTACTTC
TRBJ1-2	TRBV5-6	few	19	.	CASSITGRSVALDRQSYTF	TGTGCCAGCAGCATAACAGGGAGGTCCGTGGCACTGGACCGACAAAGCTACACCTTC
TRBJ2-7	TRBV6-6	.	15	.	CASSFTLRGTYEQYF	TGTGCCAGCAGTTTCACCCTACGAGGAACCTACGAGCAGTACTTC
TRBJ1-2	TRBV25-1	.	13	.	CASSQIYSYGYTF	TGTGCCAGCAGCCAAATTTACAGCTATGGCTACACCTTC
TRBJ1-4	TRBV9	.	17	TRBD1	CASSVLSSDRGEEKLFF	TGTGCCAGCAGCGTCCTCTCTTCCGACAGGGGAGAGGAAAAACTGTTTTTT
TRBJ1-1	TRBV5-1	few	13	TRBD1	CASSVGQGVSAFF	TGCGCCAGCAGCGTGGGACAGGGAGTTTCGGCTTTCTTT
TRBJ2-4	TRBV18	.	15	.	CASSPGDWSKNIQYF	TGTGCCAGCTCACCAGGGGATTGGTCCAAAAACATTCAGTACTTC
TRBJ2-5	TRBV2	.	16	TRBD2	CASSEGIGTSGETQYF	TGTGCCAGCAGTGAAGGCATCGGGACTAGTGGAGAGACCCAGTACTTC
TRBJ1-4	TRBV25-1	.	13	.	CASSDQGWEKLFF	TGTGCCAGCAGTGACCAGGGATGGGAAAAACTGTTTTTT
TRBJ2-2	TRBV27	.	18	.	CASSFRGYSEVDTGELFF	TGTGCCAGCAGTTTTAGGGGTTATTCAGAAGTTGACACCGGGGAGCTGTTTTTT
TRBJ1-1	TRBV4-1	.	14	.	CASSQDARGPDAFF	TGCGCCAGCAGCCAAGATGCGAGGGGACCGGATGCTTTCTTT
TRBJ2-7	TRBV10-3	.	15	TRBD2	CAISDQAGDSYEQYF	TGTGCCATCAGTGATCAAGCGGGGGACTCCTACGAGCAGTACTTC
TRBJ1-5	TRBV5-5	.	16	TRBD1	CASSNAGTGPNQPQHF	TGTGCCAGCAGCAATGCCGGGACAGGGCCCAATCAGCCCCAGCATTTT
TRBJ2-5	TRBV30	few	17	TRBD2	CAWNGLAELTGRETQYF	TGTGCCTGGAATGGACTAGCGGAACTTACGGGTCGAGAGACCCAGTACTTC
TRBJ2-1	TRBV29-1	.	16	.	CSVEGVQEGSYNEQFF	TGCAGCGTTGAGGGGGTTCAGGAGGGGTCCTACAATGAGCAGTTCTTC
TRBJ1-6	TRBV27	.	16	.	CASRDPLSSYNSPLHF	TGTGCCAGCAGGGATCCACTTAGCTCCTATAATTCACCCCTCCACTTT
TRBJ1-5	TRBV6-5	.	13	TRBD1	CASSRTGGQPQHF	TGTGCCAGCAGTCGGACAGGGGGTCAGCCCCAGCATTTT
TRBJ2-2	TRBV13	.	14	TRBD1	CASSTGDGFGELFF	TGTGCCAGCAGTACAGGGGATGGATTCGGGGAGCTGTTTTTT
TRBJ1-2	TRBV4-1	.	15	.	CASSPEGEGFYGYTF	TGCGCCAGCAGTCCCGAGGGGGAGGGATTTTATGGCTACACCTTC
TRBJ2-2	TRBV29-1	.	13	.	CSVPGPQPGELFF	TGCAGCGTTCCGGGACCTCAACCCGGGGAGCTGTTTTTT
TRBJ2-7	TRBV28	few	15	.	CASRAWVLGYYEQYF	TGTGCCAGCAGAGCGTGGGTATTGGGGTACTACGAGCAGTACTTC